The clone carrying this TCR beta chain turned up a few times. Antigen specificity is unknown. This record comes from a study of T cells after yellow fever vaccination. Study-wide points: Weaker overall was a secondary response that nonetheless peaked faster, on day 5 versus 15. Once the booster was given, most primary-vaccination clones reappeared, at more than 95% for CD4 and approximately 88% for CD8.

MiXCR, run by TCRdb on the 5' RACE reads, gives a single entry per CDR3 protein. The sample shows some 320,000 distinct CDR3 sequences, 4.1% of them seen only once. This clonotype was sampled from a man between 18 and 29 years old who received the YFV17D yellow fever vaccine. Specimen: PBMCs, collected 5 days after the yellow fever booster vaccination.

The CDR3 region is CSARGVSGSYNEQFF. For the CDR3, the DNA is TGCAGTGCTAGGGGAGTTTCGGGCTCCTACAATGAGCAGTTCTTC. The gene calls are TRBV20-1 and TRBJ2-1; a weak D match, TRBD2 (5 bases). V lost 3 bases, J lost 0 bases, and 12 bases lay in between. CDR3 size: 15 residues. The germline CDR1 and CDR2 sequences are DFQATT and SNEGSKA (reference sequence).